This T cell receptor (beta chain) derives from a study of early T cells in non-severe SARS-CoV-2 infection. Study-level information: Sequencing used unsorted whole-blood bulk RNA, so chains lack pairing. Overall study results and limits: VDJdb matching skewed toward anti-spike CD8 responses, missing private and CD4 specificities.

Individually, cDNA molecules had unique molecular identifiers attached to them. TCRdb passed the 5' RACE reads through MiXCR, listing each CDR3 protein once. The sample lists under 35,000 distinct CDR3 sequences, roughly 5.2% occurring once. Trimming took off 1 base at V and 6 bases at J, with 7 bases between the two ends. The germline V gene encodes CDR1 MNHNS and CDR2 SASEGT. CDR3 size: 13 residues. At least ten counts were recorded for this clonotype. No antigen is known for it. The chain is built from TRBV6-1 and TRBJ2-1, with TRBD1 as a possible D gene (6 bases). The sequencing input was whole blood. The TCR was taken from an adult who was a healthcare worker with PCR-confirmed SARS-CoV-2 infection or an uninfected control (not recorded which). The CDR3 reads CASSEDRANEQFF. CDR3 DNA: TGTGCCAGCAGTGAAGACAGGGCCAATGAGCAGTTCTTC.